Included here is one T cell receptor (beta chain) sequence, with context. Its antigen is as yet unknown. This specimen belongs to a study of cytomegalovirus exposure and HLA in healthy donors. Study-level points and caveats: Among immune exposure information, only CMV serostatus was available. Three chains linked to CMV were shown in vitro to be specific for CMV antigens. Based on reports, TCR beta sequences accurately predicted HLA-A and HLA-B alleles for most subjects.

The study ran its PCR with 60 Vbeta and 13 Jbeta primers. Produced via immunoSEQ multiplex PCR; TCRdb's table is partial and in-frame only. Among more than 150,000 clones listed, 60% to 85% were seen once. CDR3 size: 13 residues. The V segment lost 10 bases and the J segment 2 bases; nucleotides outside the gene matches: 6. Per the germline V gene, CDR1 is SNHLY and CDR2 is FYNNEI. This clonotype was sampled from a man aged 18 to 30 in good health and CMV-seronegative. The rearrangement links TRBV2 to TRBJ1-2, with 8 bases fitting TRBD1. The sequencing sample was made of PBMCs. The DNA of the CDR3 is TGTGCCACGCTGACAGGGGCGAACTATGGCTACACCTTC. Its translation: CATLTGANYGYTF.